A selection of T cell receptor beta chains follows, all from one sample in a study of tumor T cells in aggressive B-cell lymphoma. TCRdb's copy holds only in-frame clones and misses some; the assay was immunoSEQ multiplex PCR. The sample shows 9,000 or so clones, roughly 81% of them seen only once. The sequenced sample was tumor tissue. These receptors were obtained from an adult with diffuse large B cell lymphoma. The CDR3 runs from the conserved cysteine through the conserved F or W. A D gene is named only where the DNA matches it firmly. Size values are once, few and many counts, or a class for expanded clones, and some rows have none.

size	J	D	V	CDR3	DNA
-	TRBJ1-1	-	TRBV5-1	CASSFWGDRTEVFF	TGCGCCAGCAGCTTTTGGGGGGATCGCACTGAAGTTTTCTTT
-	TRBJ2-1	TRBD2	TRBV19	CASSLTSGGAAYNEQFF	TGTGCCAGTAGCCTTACTAGCGGGGGGGCCGCCTACAATGAGCAGTTCTTC
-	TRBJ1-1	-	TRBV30	CAWSVYRDTEAFF	TGTGCCTGGAGTGTATACAGGGACACTGAAGCTTTCTTT
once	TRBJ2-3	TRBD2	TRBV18	CASSQRGLAGAADTQYF	TGTGCCAGCTCACAACGGGGACTAGCGGGGGCCGCAGATACGCAGTATTTT
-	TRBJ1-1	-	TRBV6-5	CASSGRGEEAFF	TGTGCCAGTTCCGGGAGGGGTGAAGAAGCTTTCTTT
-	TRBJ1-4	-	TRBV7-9	CASSLQSLAGEKLFF	TGTGCCAGCAGCTTACAATCTCTGGCGGGTGAAAAACTGTTTTTT
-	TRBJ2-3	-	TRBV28	CASSFLLGTQYF	TGTGCCAGCAGTTTCCTATTGGGCACGCAGTATTTT
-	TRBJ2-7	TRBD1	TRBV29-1	CSVEGWQGAKQYF	TGCAGCGTTGAAGGGTGGCAGGGGGCTAAGCAGTACTTC
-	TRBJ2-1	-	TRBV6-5	CASSYSGVGGGDEQFF	TGTGCCAGCAGTTACTCGGGAGTGGGGGGGGGCGATGAGCAGTTCTTC
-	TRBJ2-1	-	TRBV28	CASSFLGLYNEQFF	TGTGCCAGCAGTTTCCTGGGACTTTACAATGAGCAGTTCTTC
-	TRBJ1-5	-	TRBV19	CASSIDVYSQGTYSNQPQHF	TGTGCCAGTAGTATAGATGTATATTCTCAGGGAACGTATAGCAATCAGCCCCAGCATTTT
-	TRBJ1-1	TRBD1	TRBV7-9	CASSQLTGGAEAFF	TGTGCCAGCAGCCAACTCACAGGGGGAGCTGAAGCTTTCTTT
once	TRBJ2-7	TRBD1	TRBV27	CASSLSIPRGHYEQYF	TGTGCCAGCAGTTTATCGATCCCCAGGGGGCACTACGAGCAGTACTTC
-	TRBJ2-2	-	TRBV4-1	CASSQPLPRKWDTGELFF	TGCGCCAGCAGCCAGCCCCTTCCCAGGAAATGGGACACCGGGGAGCTGTTTTTT
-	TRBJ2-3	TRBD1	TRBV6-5	CASSLQGAGDTQYF	TGTGCCAGCAGCCTACAGGGGGCGGGAGATACGCAGTATTTT
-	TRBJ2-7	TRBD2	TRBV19	CASSINRVASGTYEQYF	TGTGCCAGTAGTATTAATCGGGTGGCTAGCGGGACCTACGAGCAGTACTTC
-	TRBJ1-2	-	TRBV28	CASSQTRGYTF	TGTGCCAGCAGCCAAACGAGGGGCTACACCTTC
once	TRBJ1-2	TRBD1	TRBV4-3	CASSQGRQGQSYGYTF	TGCGCCAGCAGCCAAGGGAGACAGGGACAAAGTTATGGCTACACCTTC
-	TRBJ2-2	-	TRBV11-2	CASSQSANTGELFF	TGTGCCAGCAGCCAGAGCGCGAACACCGGGGAGCTGTTTTTT
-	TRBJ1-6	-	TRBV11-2	CASSLEGESPLHF	TGTGCCAGCAGCTTAGAAGGGGAATCACCCCTCCACTTT
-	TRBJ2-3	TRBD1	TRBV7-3	CASSLPTGGTDTQYF	TGTGCCAGCAGCTTACCTACAGGGGGCACAGATACGCAGTATTTT
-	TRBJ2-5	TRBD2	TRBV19	CASSIGGALGGGETQYF	TGTGCCAGTAGTATCGGGGGGGCCCTTGGCGGAGGAGAGACCCAGTACTTC
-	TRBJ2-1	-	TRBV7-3	CASSPGGHNEQFF	TGTGCCAGCAGCCCGGGGGGCCACAATGAGCAGTTCTTC
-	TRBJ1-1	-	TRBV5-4	CASSPREGSTEAFF	TGTGCCAGCAGCCCCAGGGAGGGTAGCACTGAAGCTTTCTTT